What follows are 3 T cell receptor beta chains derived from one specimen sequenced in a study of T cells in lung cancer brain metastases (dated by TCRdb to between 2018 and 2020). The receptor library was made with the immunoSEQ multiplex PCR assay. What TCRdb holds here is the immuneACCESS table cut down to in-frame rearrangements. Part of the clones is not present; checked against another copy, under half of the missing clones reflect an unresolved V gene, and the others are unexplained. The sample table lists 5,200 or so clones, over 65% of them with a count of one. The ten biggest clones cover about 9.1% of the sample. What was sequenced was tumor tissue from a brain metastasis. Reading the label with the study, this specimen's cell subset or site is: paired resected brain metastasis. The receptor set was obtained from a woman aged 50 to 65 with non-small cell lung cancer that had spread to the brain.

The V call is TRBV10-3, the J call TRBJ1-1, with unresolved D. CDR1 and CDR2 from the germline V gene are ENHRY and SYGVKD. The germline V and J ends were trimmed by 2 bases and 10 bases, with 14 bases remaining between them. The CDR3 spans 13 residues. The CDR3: CAISEPPAKGAFF. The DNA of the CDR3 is TGTGCCATCAGTGAGCCGCCGGCCAAGGGAGCTTTCTTT.

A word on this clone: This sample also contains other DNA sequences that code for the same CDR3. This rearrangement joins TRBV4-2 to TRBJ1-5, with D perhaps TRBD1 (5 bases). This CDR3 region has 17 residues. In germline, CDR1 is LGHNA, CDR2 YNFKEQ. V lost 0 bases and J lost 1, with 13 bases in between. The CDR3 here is CASSQDLRGDSNQPQHF. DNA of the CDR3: TGTGCCAGCAGCCAAGATCTAAGAGGGGACAGCAATCAGCCCCAGCATTTT.

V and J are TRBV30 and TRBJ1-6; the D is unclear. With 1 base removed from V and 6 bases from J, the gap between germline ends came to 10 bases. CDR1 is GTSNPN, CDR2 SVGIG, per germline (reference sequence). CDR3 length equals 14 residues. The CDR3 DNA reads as TGTGCCTGGAGTGGGGGAGTCGGTAATTCACCCCTCCACTTT. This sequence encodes CAWSGGVGNSPLHF.